This TCR beta chain was sequenced for a study of vaccination effects on CD4 cells after COVID-19. Per the germline V gene, CDR1 is SGHTA and CDR2 is FQGNSA. The CDR3 contains 16 residues. Assay used: immunoSEQ multiplex PCR; TCRdb lists only in-frame clones, some missing. The profile shows tens of thousands of clones, about 71% of them singletons. Expansion with viral peptide pools was applied to antigen-specific CD4+ T cells by the ViraFEST assay prior to sequencing. On roughly day 10 of culture, CD4+ T cells were separated out. None of the vaccinated had previously contracted SARS-CoV-2, and their nucleocapsid antibodies tested negative. Concerning this clone itself: Its specificity is not known. One end of the junction fails to match germline, which may point to a read error.

Here the sequenced sample was CD4+ T cells from PBMCs cultured with HCoV-OC43 spike peptides, taken before COVID-19 vaccination. The sample's subset: HCoV-OC43 spike overlapping peptide pool stimulation. V usage is TRBV7-2 and J usage is TRBJ2-3; TRBD1 matches 9 bases. This receptor was identified in a human donor who received a COVID-19 vaccine. For the CDR3, the DNA is TGTGCCAGCAGCTTTTACCGGGACAGGGACACAGATACGCAATATTTT. This codes for CASSFYRDRDTDTQYF.